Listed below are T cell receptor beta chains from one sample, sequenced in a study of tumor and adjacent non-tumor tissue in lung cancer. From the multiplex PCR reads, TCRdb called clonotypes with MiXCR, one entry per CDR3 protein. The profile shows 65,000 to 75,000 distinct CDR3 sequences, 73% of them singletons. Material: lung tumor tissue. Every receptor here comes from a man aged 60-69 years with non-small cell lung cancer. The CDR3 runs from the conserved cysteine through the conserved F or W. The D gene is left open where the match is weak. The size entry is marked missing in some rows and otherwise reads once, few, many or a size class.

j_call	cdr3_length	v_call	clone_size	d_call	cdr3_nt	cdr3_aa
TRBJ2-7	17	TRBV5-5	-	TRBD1	TGTGCCAGCAACAGCCCAGGGGGTAACCTTATGATGCACGAGCAGTACTTC	CASNSPGGNLMMHEQYF
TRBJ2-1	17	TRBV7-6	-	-	TGTTCCAGCAGTTCCTCCGACGGGACCAAGACTTACAATGAGCAGTTCTTC	CSSSSSDGTKTYNEQFF
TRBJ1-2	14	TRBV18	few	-	TGTGCCAGCTCACCACCGTCCAGGGACTATGGCTACACCTTC	CASSPPSRDYGYTF
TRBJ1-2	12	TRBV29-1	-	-	TGTAGCGTTGAAGACATTAACTATGGCTACACCTTC	CSVEDINYGYTF
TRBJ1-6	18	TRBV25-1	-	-	TGTGCCAGCAGTGAGATTACCGAGGGGAGCTCCTATAATTCACCCCTCCACTTT	CASSEITEGSSYNSPLHF
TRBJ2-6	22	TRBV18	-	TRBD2	TGTGCCAGCTCACCGAGGAGGACCGGGACTAGCGACCCATTCTCTGGGGCCAATGTCCTAACTTTC	CASSPRRTGTSDPFSGANVLTF
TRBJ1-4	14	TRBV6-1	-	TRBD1	TGTGCCAGCAGTCGAAATACAGGGGAGGAAGAACTGTTTTTT	CASSRNTGEEELFF
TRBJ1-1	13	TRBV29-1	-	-	TGTAGCGTCCACTTTGGGGAAAACAGTGAAGCTTTCTTT	CSVHFGENSEAFF
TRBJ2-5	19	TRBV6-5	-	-	TGTGTCAGCAGTTACTCTTCGGTGACCGGGGAGGAGTACCAAGAGACCCTGTACTTC	CVSSYSSVTGEEYQETLYF
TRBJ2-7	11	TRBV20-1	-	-	TGCAGTGTTTTTGACGGCCACGAGCAGTACTTC	CSVFDGHEQYF
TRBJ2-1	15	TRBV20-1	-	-	TGCAGTGCTAAAGCTCCGGAGCAGGGGGGCGGTGAGCAGTTCTTC	CSAKAPEQGGGEQFF
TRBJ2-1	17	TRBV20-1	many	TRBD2	TGCAGTGCTCGGACTAGCGGGACCCTCGGCTCCTACAATGAGCAGTTCTTC	CSARTSGTLGSYNEQFF
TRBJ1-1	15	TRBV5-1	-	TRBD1	TGCACTAGTAGCTTGGGCTCAGGGGGCTTCACTGAAGCTTTCTTT	CTSSLGSGGFTEAFF
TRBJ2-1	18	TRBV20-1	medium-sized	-	TGCAGTGCTAGCAAGGATTCGGAGCGTCCAAGGGACTACAATGAGCAGTTCTTC	CSASKDSERPRDYNEQFF
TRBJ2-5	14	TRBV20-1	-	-	TGCAGTGCTAGCCGCAACGGTCCGACAGAGACCCCGTACTTC	CSASRNGPTETPYF
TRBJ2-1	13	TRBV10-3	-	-	TGTGCCATAAGTCGCGTAGGGAATCATGAGCAGTTCTTC	CAISRVGNHEQFF
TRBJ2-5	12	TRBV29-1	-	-	TGCAGCGTAGTCACAATGCAAGAGACCAAGTACTTC	CSVVTMQETKYF
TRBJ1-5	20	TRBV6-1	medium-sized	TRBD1	TGTGCCAGCAGTGAAGTTGGACAGGCAAACCCTTCTTATAGCAATCAGCCCCAGCATTTT	CASSEVGQANPSYSNQPQHF
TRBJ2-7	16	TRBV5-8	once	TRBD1	TGTGCCAGCAGCTCAAGAGGGACAGTAGGGGCTAGTGAGCAGTATTTC	CASSSRGTVGASEQYF
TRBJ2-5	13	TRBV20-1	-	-	TGCAGTACTCAGAGATGGGCGGTAGAGACCCAGTACTTC	CSTQRWAVETQYF
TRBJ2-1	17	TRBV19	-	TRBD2	TGTGCCAGTAGCCCGACTAGCGGGAGGCACTCCTACAATGAGCAGTTCTTC	CASSPTSGRHSYNEQFF
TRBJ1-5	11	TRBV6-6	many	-	TGTGCCAGCAGACGGGGGCAGAACCAGCATTTT	CASRRGQNQHF
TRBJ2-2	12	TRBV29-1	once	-	TGCGGCGTTGAAGGGTTGGGGTGGGAGCTGTTTTTT	CGVEGLGWELFF
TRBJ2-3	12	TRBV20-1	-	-	TGCAGTGCTAGAGGGTGTGTAGACCCGCAGTATTTT	CSARGCVDPQYF
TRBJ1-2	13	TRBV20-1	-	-	TGCAATGATAGATCCCCGACGGAGAATGGCTACACCTTC	CNDRSPTENGYTF
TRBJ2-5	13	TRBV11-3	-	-	TGTACCAGCAGTCTCCGGGACCAAGAGACCCAATACTTC	CTSSLRDQETQYF
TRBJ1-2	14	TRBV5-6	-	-	TGTGCTAGCAGCTTGTGGACCTCTTCGAGCGGCTACACCTTC	CASSLWTSSSGYTF
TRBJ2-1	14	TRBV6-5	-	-	TGCGCCAGCAGTTACTCCGAGGAGTACAATGAACAGCTCTTC	CASSYSEEYNEQLF
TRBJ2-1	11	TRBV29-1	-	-	TGCTACGTGGACACTTATAATGAGCAGTTCTTC	CYVDTYNEQFF
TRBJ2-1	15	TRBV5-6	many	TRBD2	TGTGCCAGCAGCTTGGAGAGCGGGAGCTACAATGAGCAGTTCTTC	CASSLESGSYNEQFF
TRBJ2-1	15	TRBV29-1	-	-	TGCAGTGTTGACCCTTACGCCGGGAGTTCGGTCAAGCAGTTCTTC	CSVDPYAGSSVKQFF
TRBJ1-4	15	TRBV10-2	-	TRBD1	TGCACCAGCAGTGAGGAAAGCAGGGGACAGGAAATACTGTTTTTT	CTSSEESRGQEILFF
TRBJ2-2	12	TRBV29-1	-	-	TGCAGCTGGAGATTAAGTGGCGGGGAACTGTTTTTT	CSWRLSGGELFF
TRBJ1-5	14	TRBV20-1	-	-	TGCAATGCTAGAGGGAGGTTTAGCAATCAGCCCCAGCATTTC	CNARGRFSNQPQHF
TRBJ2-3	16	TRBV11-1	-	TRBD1	TGTGCCAGCAGTCCGGACAGGGGGCGTTCCGGAGATACGCGGTATTTT	CASSPDRGRSGDTRYF